Listed here are 28 T cell receptor beta chains from one sample, sequenced in a study of T cells after yellow fever vaccination (dated by TCRdb to 2018 to 2020). Read against the paper, the sample's treatment or condition label means: live attenuated yellow fever vaccine strain. To prepare the library, 5' RACE was applied. Instrument on record: Illumina NovaSeq 6000. The public reads were run again by TCRdb, first through fastp at Q25 and then through MiXCR, and only productive beta chains were kept. Every CDR3 protein is listed once, alongside the most common genes and DNA of its rows. The sample data list 95,000 to 100,000 distinct CDR3 sequences, and 5.8% of these were observed just once. The ten largest clones capture more than 40% of the sample. The sample was CD8+ T cells sorted from PBMCs, taken 10 days after the yellow fever booster vaccination. The receptors originated from a man younger than 35 who received the YFV17D yellow fever vaccine.

This clonotype was detected many times. V and J are TRBV3-2 and TRBJ2-2. TRBV3-2 is marked as a pseudogene. The length of the CDR3 is 13 residues. CDR3 residues: CASSGENTGELFF. The DNA for the CDR3 is TGTGCCAGCTCAGGCGAGAACACCGGGGAGCTGTTTTTT.

In its sample, this clonotype was seen many times. This chain uses TRBV5-1 with TRBJ2-1, with 11 nucleotides matching TRBD1. J was trimmed by 6 bases and V by 2 bases; bases with no gene match: 7. This CDR3 has 16 amino acids. Germline V gene data show CDR1 as SGHRS and CDR2 as YFSETQ. This CDR3 is CASSFFGQGAGNEQFF. As DNA, the CDR3 is TGCGCCAGCAGCTTTTTCGGACAGGGGGCCGGCAATGAGCAGTTCTTC. Full variable domain (remainder filled in from reference TRBV5-1 and TRBJ2-1): KAGVTQTPRYLIKTRGQQVTLSCSPISGHRSVSWYQQTPGQGLQFLFEYFSETQRNKGNFPGRFSGRQFSNSRSEMNVSTLELGDSALYLCASSFFGQGAGNEQFFGPGTRLTVL.

This clonotype was recorded a few times. The chain recombines TRBV5-4 with TRBJ2-5, with unresolved D. The CDR3 contains 15 residues. Trimming pared 0 bases from V and 5 bases from J, leaving 14 bases between. CDR1 and CDR2 from the germline V gene are SGHNT and YYREEE (reference sequence). The CDR3 sequence: CASSLGVEAKETQYF. The CDR3 coding sequence is TGTGCCAGCAGCTTGGGGGTTGAAGCGAAGGAGACCCAGTACTTC.

This clonotype came up many times. The V gene is TRBV7-9, the J gene TRBJ1-2, with D tentatively TRBD1 (5 bases). Germline V gene sequence: CDR1 SEHNR, CDR2 FQNEAQ (reference sequence). V lost 3 bases and J lost 0, with 14 bases in between. The CDR3 extends over 16 amino acids. The CDR3 nucleotides read TGTGCCAGCAGCTTCAAATTGACAGAAGCTAACTATGGCTACACCTTC. Amino acids: CASSFKLTEANYGYTF.

The chain links TRBV12-3 or TRBV12-4 to TRBJ2-3; TRBD2 matches at 14 bases. CDR3 length: 16 amino acids. Unmatched junction bases numbered 3, after V lost 6 bases and J lost 1 base. The CDR3, as DNA: TGTGCCAGCAGATGGGGACTAGCGGGGGGCACAGATACGCAGTATTTT. It yields the protein CASRWGLAGGTDTQYF.

This rearrangement joins TRBV4-1 to TRBJ1-5; no reliable D call. CDR1 and CDR2 (germline): MGHRA, YSYEKL. This CDR3 is built from 17 residues. The V end was cut by 1 base, the J end by 2 bases, with 15 bases between. CDR3 coding DNA: TGCGCCAGCAGCCAAGCGCCCTATGGACTGCGCAATCAGCCCCAGCATTTT. Its protein is CASSQAPYGLRNQPQHF.

The V and J genes are TRBV4-1 and TRBJ1-5; D might be TRBD1 (6 bases). Trimming took off 1 base at V and 0 bases at J, with 10 bases between the two ends. The CDR3 contains 16 residues. Germline lookup yields CDR1 MGHRA and CDR2 YSYEKL. The CDR3 DNA reads TGCGCCAGCAGCCAAGGGACAGCCTTTAGCAATCAGCCCCAGCATTTT. This codes for CASSQGTAFSNQPQHF.

This clonotype was seen repeatedly, ten times or more. The genes are TRBV7-2 and TRBJ2-5; no clear D. Between the trimmed V and J ends, which lost 3 bases and 4 bases, there was a span of 6 bases. There are 12 residues in the CDR3. Looked up from germline, CDR1 is SGHTA and CDR2 is FQGNSA. The CDR3 DNA reads TGTGCCAGCAGCTTCACAGCAGAGACCCAGTACTTC. Translated, it gives CASSFTAETQYF.

This clonotype has a handful of counts. V is TRBV15 and J is TRBJ1-2; maybe TRBD1 (6 bases). The CDR3 has 14 residues. Trimming shortened V by 0 bases and J by 8 bases, and 13 bases separated the two germline ends. Germline values: CDR1 LNHNV, CDR2 YYDKDF (reference sequence). The CDR3 here is CATSRDLGAAGYTF. For the CDR3, the DNA is TGTGCCACCAGCAGAGATCTGGGGGCCGCGGGCTACACCTTC.

The rearrangement uses TRBV7-9 and TRBJ2-5; D may be TRBD2 (5 bases). This CDR3 comprises 13 residues. CDR1 is SEHNR, CDR2 FQNEAQ, per germline (reference sequence). Trimming shortened V by 6 bases and J by 2 bases, and 10 bases separated the two germline ends. In DNA, the CDR3 is TGTGCCAGCAGGGGTGAGGGTCAAGAGACCCAGTACTTC. It codes for CASRGEGQETQYF.

This clonotype has more than one count but fewer than ten. The genes are TRBV12-3 or TRBV12-4 and TRBJ1-1; 7 bases are a match to TRBD1. The trim removed 6 bases at V and 7 bases at J, leaving 8 bases unmatched. The CDR3 length is 13 residues. DNA for the CDR3: TGTGCCAGCAGAGATAACAGGGGTGGTGAAGCTTTCTTT. The encoded protein is CASRDNRGGEAFF.

This clonotype came up many times. The V and J genes are TRBV5-1 and TRBJ2-1; TRBD2 aligns across 12 bases. The germline V gene has CDR1 SGHRS and CDR2 YFSETQ. The CDR3 is made up of 18 amino acids. Germline trimming cut 3 bases from V and 0 bases from J; bases unmatched to any gene: 7. This CDR3 is CASSSGLAGFFSYNEQFF. The CDR3 DNA reads as TGCGCCAGCAGCTCAGGACTAGCGGGGTTCTTCTCCTACAATGAGCAGTTCTTC.

This clonotype was detected a few times. The rearrangement links TRBV4-1 to TRBJ2-3; either TRBD1 or TRBD2 may fit D (5 bases each). CDR3 length equals 14 residues. CDR1 and CDR2 from the germline V gene are MGHRA and YSYEKL. V gave up 1 base and J gave up 2 bases, with 7 bases separating them. In DNA, the CDR3 is TGCGCCAGCAGCCAAGTCGGGACCACAGATACGCAGTATTTT. This translates into CASSQVGTTDTQYF.

V gene TRBV6-5 combines with J gene TRBJ1-6, with D perhaps matching TRBD1 (5 bases). This CDR3 comprises 14 residues. Trimming left V 3 bases short and J 9 bases short, with 12 bases between. Germline V gives CDR1 MNHEY, CDR2 SVGAGI. In nucleotides, the CDR3 is TGTGCCAGCAGTTATCAAGGGGTTGGTTCACCCCTCCACTTT. The encoded protein is CASSYQGVGSPLHF.

This chain links TRBV7-8 with TRBJ2-2; the D is unclear. Germline CDR1 is SGHVS and CDR2 is FQNEAQ. This CDR3 comprises 15 residues. Trimming took off 3 bases at V and 8 bases at J, with 16 bases between the two ends. The CDR3 loop reads CASSLFRASTGELFF. The DNA of the CDR3 is TGTGCCAGCAGCTTGTTTAGGGCGTCCACTGGGGAGCTGTTTTTT.

This chain uses TRBV6-6 with TRBJ2-5; 8 bases align to TRBD2. V lost 4 bases and J lost 3; bases outside the gene matches: 7. This CDR3 is 15 amino acids long. The V gene's germline CDR1 is MNHNY and CDR2 SVGAGI (reference sequence). The CDR3 region has the DNA TGTGCCAGCAGTTCTTTTGACGGGGGGGAAGAGACCCAGTACTTC. This sequence encodes CASSSFDGGEETQYF.

This clonotype occurred a few times. This rearrangement joins TRBV7-2 to TRBJ1-2; no reliable D call. Germline V gene lookup returns CDR1 SGHTA and CDR2 FQGNSA. The CDR3 spans 13 residues. V lost 6 bases to trimming and J lost 5 bases, with 13 bases between them. Here the CDR3 DNA reads TGTGCCAGCAGGTGGACTCAAAGATATGGCTACACCTTC. This sequence encodes CASRWTQRYGYTF.

This clonotype was found a few times. The chain uses TRBV7-2 and TRBJ1-5, with TRBD1 matching 9 bases. The CDR3 loop spans 16 amino acids. After removal of 5 bases from V and 4 bases from J, the junction contained 9 bases not matched to a gene. Germline V gene sequence: CDR1 SGHTA, CDR2 FQGNSA. The DNA of the CDR3 is TGTGCCAGCAGCCGGGGACAGGGAGGGAGGAATCAGCCCCAGCATTTT. It translates to CASSRGQGGRNQPQHF.

This clonotype was observed at least ten times. The chain links TRBV21-1 to TRBJ2-1; the table calls TRBD2, which could not be checked here. TRBV21-1 represents a pseudogene. The CDR3 is made up of 15 amino acids. The CDR3, as DNA: TGTGCCAGCAGTGAACTAGTGAACCCCTACAATGAGCAGTTCTTC. As protein: CASSELVNPYNEQFF.

This clonotype was seen only a few times. The chain uses TRBV10-3 and TRBJ1-4; D remains ambiguous. The CDR3 has 13 residues. CDR1 and CDR2 from the germline V gene are ENHRY and SYGVKD. V lost 7 bases and J 3 bases, leaving 9 bases between the germline ends. CDR3 sequence reads: CAINRIANEKLFF. The CDR3 region has the DNA TGTGCCATCAACCGGATTGCTAATGAAAAACTGTTTTTT.

This clonotype occurred many times. This chain connects TRBV10-3 to TRBJ2-5, with TRBD1 matching over 7 bases. The CDR3 runs to 15 residues. J lost 5 bases, V lost 2 bases, and 8 bases had no gene match. Per the germline V gene, CDR1 is ENHRY and CDR2 is SYGVKD. This chain's CDR3 is CAISEEGRGSETQYF. The CDR3 DNA sequence: TGTGCCATCAGTGAGGAGGGCAGGGGGTCGGAGACCCAGTACTTC.

This clonotype was seen at least ten times. The chain is built from TRBV9 and TRBJ2-3; 9 bases are a match to TRBD2. Germline CDR1 SGDLS, CDR2 YYNGEE. This CDR3 is 17 amino acids long. V was clipped by 4 bases and J by 2 bases; unmatched bases: 11. The CDR3 DNA reads TGTGCCAGCAGCCCCCGTGGTAGCGGGGGACCCACAGATACGCAGTATTTT. Translation: CASSPRGSGGPTDTQYF.

At least ten counts were recorded for this clonotype. The rearrangement links TRBV5-1 to TRBJ1-4, with TRBD1 matching 8 bases. With 4 bases clipped from V and 0 bases from J, the junction kept 8 bases outside the gene matches. This CDR3 contains 17 residues. CDR1 and CDR2 (germline): SGHRS, YFSETQ. Written as DNA, the CDR3 is TGCGCCAGCAGCCCCTGGGGACAGGCAGCAACTAATGAAAAACTGTTTTTT. Amino acid sequence: CASSPWGQAATNEKLFF.

This clonotype was counted a few times. The chain links TRBV29-1 to TRBJ2-5; no clear D gene. Germline V CDR1 and CDR2: SQVTM, ANQGSEA. V was clipped by 4 bases and J by 5 bases, with 14 bases between them. This CDR3 contains 13 residues. The CDR3, as DNA: TGCAGCGTTGTACGAACAGCCGCGGAGACCCAGTACTTC. This gives the protein CSVVRTAAETQYF.

This clonotype was detected many times. The chain uses TRBV20-1 and TRBJ2-7; 7 bases align to TRBD1. The CDR3 is made up of 12 amino acids. CDR1 DFQATT and CDR2 SNEGSKA come from the germline V gene (reference sequence). V lost 6 bases, J lost 6 bases, and 8 bases stayed unmatched. The CDR3 sequence: CSAPDRDLEQYF. The CDR3 DNA follows: TGCAGTGCCCCCGACAGGGACCTCGAGCAGTACTTC.

The J gene is TRBJ1-5, the V gene TRBV20-1; 7 bases match TRBD1. The CDR3 extends over 15 amino acids. Looked up from germline, CDR1 is DFQATT and CDR2 is SNEGSKA (reference sequence). V lost 5 bases to trimming and J lost 3 bases; unmatched junction nucleotides: 10. The CDR3 sequence is CSASPQGLHNQPQHF. The CDR3 nucleotides are TGCAGTGCTTCCCCACAGGGGCTCCACAATCAGCCCCAGCATTTT.

This clonotype has just a few counts. The chain has TRBV5-1 and TRBJ1-4; D remains unclear. CDR3 size: 13 residues. Germline V gives CDR1 SGHRS, CDR2 YFSETQ. V lost 1 base, J lost 3 bases, and 4 bases lay in between. This chain's CDR3 is CASSLRANEKLFF. The CDR3 nucleotides are TGCGCCAGCAGCTTGAGGGCTAATGAAAAACTGTTTTTT.

The chain couples TRBV10-3 to TRBJ2-7; D unresolved. The V end lost 3 bases, the J end lost 0 bases, and 12 bases lay between the germline ends. CDR1 is ENHRY, CDR2 SYGVKD, per germline. The CDR3 length is 15 residues. In DNA, the CDR3 is TGTGCCATCAGTGACGTGCCTGATAGCTCCTACGAGCAGTACTTC. The encoded protein is CAISDVPDSSYEQYF.